This T cell receptor (beta chain) was identified in a study of vaccination and CD4 T cells after COVID-19 (dated by TCRdb to the early 2020s). Notes on the research overall: Every convalescent patient had a positive nasal swab PCR test for SARS-CoV-2, with mild disease in several patients and severe disease in one. In control cultures, a CEFX viral epitope pool was used as positive control, an HIV-1 Nef peptide pool was used as negative control, or no peptide was added. In under twelve COVID-19 convalescent patients and a handful of infection-naive healthy vaccine recipients, researchers compared the spike-specific CD4+ TCR repertoire from before mRNA vaccination with the repertoire from after. Two doses of either the Pfizer-BioNTech BNT162b2 vaccine (n=8) or the Moderna mRNA-1273 vaccine (n=2) were administered to participants. Post-vaccine blood samples were collected a median of approximately eleven weeks after the second vaccine dose, ranging from roughly 13 to 241 days. In the convalescent cohort there were six males and four females, among whom were two Hispanic individuals, seven Caucasians, two Asians and one multiracial person. Post-COVID blood samples were collected from convalescent patients a median of approximately 100 days after diagnosis, with a range of roughly 30 to 161 days. For stimulating the cultures, overlapping spike peptide pools were used, derived from SARS-CoV-2 as well as from the common cold coronaviruses HCoV-NL63, HCoV-OC43 and HCoV-229E.

The library was generated by PCR. At the Johns Hopkins FTIC core, DNA from the cultured CD4+ T cells underwent TCR sequencing with the Oncomine TCR Beta short-read assay. The QIAamp micro DNA kit was used to extract genomic DNA from the cultured CD4+ T cells. Oncomine TCR Beta libraries from cultured CD4+ T cells were pooled with unique dual indexes and sequenced on an Illumina iSeq 100. Concerning the study's data processing: Non-productive sequences were filtered out, and CDR3s that did not start with C, did not end with F or W, or were shorter than 7 amino acids were discarded. The MANAFEST web application identified antigen-specific clonotypes by comparing peptide-stimulated wells against reference wells and other culture wells. Positive clones required FDR below 0.05, an odds ratio above 5, and productive frequency above 0.1% in at least two of three replicate wells. Clonotypes that were significantly expanded in both SARS-CoV-2 spike wells and at least one common cold coronavirus spike condition were defined as cross-reactive. Similarity between CDR3 sequences was evaluated in R version 3.6.1 using Levenshtein distances (stringdist) and unrooted phylogenetic trees (ape). The public reads were quality trimmed at Q25 with fastp and then assembled into clones with MiXCR by TCRdb, keeping productive beta chains. Each entry is one CDR3 protein sequence, shown with its most common DNA and genes. TCRdb, rather than the study authors, made the V and J calls. The sample table holds roughly 18,000 distinct CDR3 sequences, of which roughly two fifths were seen once. Clones ranked in the top ten supply 7% to 8.5% of the sample.

According to the study, the label for this sample's treatment or condition signals: approximately nine-day PBMC culture with coronavirus spike peptide pools or control peptides (ViraFEST assay). To expand antigen-specific T cells with peptide pools and then pick out the expanded clonotypes through TCR sequencing, the study relied on the ViraFEST assay. The positive SARS-CoV-2 PCR tests of the convalescent patients were dated from March to December 2020, before the Alpha, Beta and Delta variants emerged in the United States. Each well held about 1.8 million PBMCs cultured with approximately 9.2 ug/ml peptide pools in IMDM containing approximately 5% human AB serum and around 10 IU/ml IL-2. Half of the culture medium was replaced with fresh IL-2-containing medium on days 3 and 7. After less than twelve days of culture, CD4+ T cells were isolated by negative selection with the EasySep CD4+ T cell isolation kit. PBMCs were separated from whole blood using Ficoll-Paque Plus gradient centrifugation and then either used fresh or cryopreserved at -140C. In general, triplicate wells were set up for every culture condition.

The research as a whole found: Among convalescent patients, a median roughly 90% of the SARS-CoV-2-reactive clones seen after vaccination appeared only after vaccination, which suggests priming specific to the vaccine. An increase in the median number of SARS-CoV-2-reactive clonotypes from 21 after infection to roughly 36 after vaccination was observed, but the change was not found to be significant. Of the vaccine-specific clones found in convalescent patients, nearly all (304 of 307) were mono-reactive for SARS-CoV-2 spike instead of being cross-reactive with common cold coronaviruses. The study included relatively few convalescent patients and did not analyze early timepoints after natural infection.

The germline V gene supplies CDR1 SGHRS and CDR2 YFSETQ. From the cysteine up to the phenylalanine, the CDR3 has a length of 15 residues. Only the CDR3 region is kept as DNA, spanning 45 bases read in frame from base 1. At the junction V is shortened by 0 bases and J by 5 bases, with 14 bases in between. In the case of this clonotype: The clone's antigen remains unknown. Nothing much larger sits one base from this clone, and base qualities are not available.

The rearranged segments are TRBV5-1 and TRBJ1-2; 6 matching bases give a weak D call of TRBD1. The TCR sequence derives from a human donor who had recovered from COVID-19. This specimen consisted of CD4+ T cells from blood, cultured in vitro, obtained after SARS-CoV-2 vaccination. The sequenced DNA is TGCGCCAGCAGCTTGGACGGCAGGGGACCATATGGCTACACCTTC. It codes for CASSLDGRGPYGYTF.